This passage covers 21 T cell receptor beta chains from one sample sequenced in a study of blood T cell dynamics during melanoma immunotherapy. Documented time point: week 3, after first cycle of checkpoint inhibitor. Assay: immunoSEQ multiplex PCR; the TCRdb copy retains only in-frame clones and omits some. The sample includes some 10,000 clones, approximately 87% of them seen just once. This sample comprised blood, obtained from a patient treated with checkpoint blockade. These receptors were obtained from a human donor with melanoma.

The chain has TRBV6-5 and TRBJ1-2; TRBD1 matches at 10 bases. The germline V gene encodes CDR1 MNHEY and CDR2 SVGAGI. The CDR3 is 13 amino acids. V lost 6 bases to trimming and J lost 7 bases; unmatched junction nucleotides: 5. The CDR3 DNA reads as TGTGCCAGCAGCCGACAGGGGGCGCGTGGCTACACCTTC. Translation: CASSRQGARGYTF.

The chain has TRBV4-3 and TRBJ1-1, with D hard to call. The germline CDR1 and CDR2 sequences are LGHNA and YSLEER. This CDR3 is built from 15 residues. Trimming stripped 5 bases from V and 3 bases from J, with 16 bases between. As DNA, the CDR3 is TGCGCCAGCAGCTACCTTCCGGGAAGGGACACTGAAGCTTTCTTT. Amino acid sequence: CASSYLPGRDTEAFF.

V and J are TRBV6-1 and TRBJ2-3; no firm D call. This CDR3 is 15 amino acids long. The germline CDR1 and CDR2 sequences are MNHNS and SASEGT. Trimming shortened V by 2 bases and J by 2 bases, and 11 bases separated the two germline ends. In nucleotides, the CDR3 is TGTGCCAGCAGTGAAACCTATACGAACACAGATACGCAGTATTTT. Its translation is CASSETYTNTDTQYF.

The chain joins TRBV15 to TRBJ1-5; no clear D gene. V shed 6 bases and J shed 5 bases, with 8 bases lying between them. The CDR3 is 12 residues long. Per germline, CDR1 LNHNV and CDR2 YYDKDF (reference sequence). In DNA, the CDR3 is TGTGCCACCAGTAAAAGGGATCAGCCCCAGCATTTT. It specifies CATSKRDQPQHF.

This clone was seen only once. This chain links TRBV7-2 with TRBJ2-3; 13 bases map to TRBD2. V shed 5 bases and J 3 bases; nucleotides not matched to a gene: 5. CDR3 length: 16 residues. Looked up from germline, CDR1 is SGHTA and CDR2 is FQGNSA. CDR3 residues: CASSDRGLAGTDTQYF. Here the CDR3 DNA reads TGTGCCAGCAGCGACCGGGGACTAGCGGGGACAGATACGCAGTATTTT.

This chain links TRBV19 with TRBJ2-6; D tentatively reads TRBD1 or TRBD2 (5 bases each). This CDR3 is 18 amino acids long. V gave up 3 bases and J gave up 0 bases, with 15 bases separating them. The germline V gene has CDR1 LNHDA and CDR2 SQIVND (reference sequence). The CDR3 sequence is CASSMYLGPSSGANVLTF. Here the CDR3 DNA reads TGTGCCAGTAGTATGTACTTGGGACCTAGCTCTGGGGCCAACGTCCTGACTTTC.

A single count supports this clone. This chain uses TRBV9 with TRBJ2-7, with D maybe TRBD1 (5 bases). Deletions cut 0 bases from V and 3 bases from J, with 7 bases between. Germline CDR1 reads SGDLS; CDR2 reads YYNGEE. The CDR3 length is 13 residues. The CDR3: CASSVDRSYEQYF. CDR3 coding DNA: TGTGCCAGCAGCGTAGACAGGAGCTACGAGCAGTACTTC.

The V call is TRBV7-2, the J call TRBJ2-5; D is unclear. V was cut by 2 bases and J by 3 bases, with 1 base left in between. This CDR3 contains 11 residues. Germline V gene sequence: CDR1 SGHTA, CDR2 FQGNSA. DNA for the CDR3: TGTGCCAGCAGCTTAAAAGAGACCCAGTACTTC. Protein: CASSLKETQYF.

V gene TRBV10-1 combines with J gene TRBJ1-2; 7 nucleotides line up with TRBD1. After removal of 3 bases from V and 3 bases from J, the junction contained 7 bases not matched to a gene. CDR1 WNHNN and CDR2 SYGVQD come from the germline V gene (reference sequence). The CDR3 runs to 15 residues. The DNA for the CDR3 is TGCGCCAGCAGTGAACAAGACAGGGTCCACTATGGCTACACCTTC. Protein: CASSEQDRVHYGYTF.

CDR3 DNA: TGCAGCGTTGAGGGGCGGGTGAACACTGAAGCTTTCTTT. This codes for CSVEGRVNTEAFF. V usage is TRBV29-1 and J usage is TRBJ1-1, with D possibly being TRBD1 (5 bases). Germline lookup yields CDR1 SQVTM and CDR2 ANQGSEA. CDR3 length: 13 residues. V lost 3 bases and J 0 bases, leaving 8 bases between the germline ends.

The chain links TRBV25-1 to TRBJ1-1, with D unclear. The CDR3 spans 14 residues. Germline V gene lookup returns CDR1 MGHDK and CDR2 SYGVNS. With 7 bases removed from V and 4 bases from J, the gap between germline ends came to 16 bases. CDR3 amino acids: CASKLDGRSTEAFF. The DNA for the CDR3 is TGTGCCAGCAAGCTAGACGGGAGATCCACTGAAGCTTTCTTT.

The V call is TRBV30, the J call TRBJ1-2; the D is unclear. Trimming shortened V by 0 bases and J by 4 bases, and 6 bases separated the two germline ends. This CDR3 comprises 12 residues. Germline V gene data show CDR1 as GTSNPN and CDR2 as SVGIG (reference sequence). The CDR3 protein is CAWSVSGYGYTF. The CDR3 DNA follows: TGTGCCTGGAGTGTATCCGGCTATGGCTACACCTTC.

The rearrangement joins TRBV6-1 to TRBJ1-5; tentative D call: TRBD1 (6 bases). Germline CDR1 reads MNHNS; CDR2 reads SASEGT. The CDR3 runs 14 residues. Deletions cut 4 bases from V and 8 bases from J, with 15 bases between. The CDR3 sequence is CASSGDTLGKPQHF. The CDR3 nucleotides are TGTGCCAGCAGTGGGGACACACTGGGGAAGCCCCAGCATTTT.

The rearrangement joins TRBV30 to TRBJ1-3, with D uncertain. V shed 2 bases and J shed 0 bases, with 8 bases lying between them. CDR1 and CDR2 (germline): GTSNPN, SVGIG (reference sequence). The CDR3 length is 14 residues. CDR3 sequence: CAWSRGNSGNTIYF. The CDR3 DNA reads as TGTGCCTGGAGTCGTGGCAACTCTGGAAACACCATATATTTT. Using reference TRBV30 and TRBJ1-3 for the parts outside the CDR3, the full variable domain is SQTIHQWPATLVQPVGSPLSLECTVEGTSNPNLYWYRQAAGRGLQLLFYSVGIGQISSEVPQNLSASRPQDRQFILSSKKLLLSDSGFYLCAWSRGNSGNTIYFGEGSWLTVV.

The V gene is TRBV7-2, the J gene TRBJ1-6; D is unclear. Trimming shortened V by 0 bases and J by 10 bases, and 13 bases separated the two germline ends. CDR1 is SGHTA, CDR2 FQGNSA, per germline. This CDR3 region has 15 residues. CDR3 residues: CASSLASRHHSPLHF. CDR3 bases: TGTGCCAGCAGCTTAGCTTCGCGACACCACTCACCCCTCCACTTT.

This clone has just one count. This sequence joins TRBV19 and TRBJ2-4; D tentatively reads TRBD1 or TRBD2 (6 bases each). The germline V gene encodes CDR1 LNHDA and CDR2 SQIVND (reference sequence). V lost 0 bases and J lost 1, with 13 bases in between. There are 17 residues in the CDR3. The CDR3 loop reads CASSIERGEGAKNIQYF. The CDR3 region has the DNA TGTGCCAGTAGTATAGAAAGGGGGGAAGGGGCCAAAAACATTCAGTACTTC. Combining the CDR3 with reference TRBV19 and TRBJ2-4 gives the whole variable domain DGGITQSPKYLFRKEGQNVTLSCEQNLNHDAMYWYRQDPGQGLRLIYYSQIVNDFQKGDIAEGYSVSREKKESFPLTVTSAQKNPTAFYLCASSIERGEGAKNIQYFGAGTRLSVL.

This clone occurred a few times. The chain joins TRBV7-8 to TRBJ1-5; D might be TRBD1 (5 bases). Trimming took 1 base from V and 4 from J, leaving 11 bases between them. The germline CDR1 and CDR2 sequences are SGHVS and FQNEAQ. The CDR3 totals 15 residues. Here the CDR3 reads CASSLGDRGNQPQHF. Written as DNA, the CDR3 is TGTGCCAGCAGCTTAGGGGACCGGGGGAATCAGCCCCAGCATTTT.

This rearrangement joins TRBV5-1 to TRBJ2-5, with D tentatively TRBD1 (6 bases). There are 14 residues in the CDR3. CDR1 SGHRS and CDR2 YFSETQ come from the germline V gene. Deletions cut 5 bases from V and 3 bases from J, with 14 bases between. This CDR3 is CASSTGRDKETQYF. The CDR3 region has the DNA TGCGCCAGCAGTACCGGCAGGGACAAAGAGACCCAGTACTTC. Filled out from reference TRBV5-1 and TRBJ2-5, the complete variable domain reads KAGVTQTPRYLIKTRGQQVTLSCSPISGHRSVSWYQQTPGQGLQFLFEYFSETQRNKGNFPGRFSGRQFSNSRSEMNVSTLELGDSALYLCASSTGRDKETQYFGPGTRLLVL.

Here the CDR3 reads CASSLRTSGGSDTQYF. CDR3 bases: TGTGCCAGCAGCCTTAGGACTAGCGGGGGGTCAGATACGCAGTATTTT. The chain uses TRBV7-3 and TRBJ2-3, with 14 bases identical to TRBD2. V lost 5 bases and J lost 4; bases outside the gene matches: 5. Per the germline V gene, CDR1 is SGHTA and CDR2 is FQGTGA. The CDR3 has 16 residues.

The genes are TRBV5-1 and TRBJ2-3; D gene ambiguous. Germline CDR1 and CDR2: SGHRS and YFSETQ. With 3 bases removed from V and 1 base from J, the gap between germline ends came to 9 bases. This CDR3 comprises 14 residues. The CDR3 sequence is CASSSSGRTDTQYF. CDR3 sequence (DNA): TGCGCCAGCAGCTCCTCGGGCCGCACAGATACGCAGTATTTT.

The chain carries TRBV21-1 and TRBJ2-7; the D call TRBD2 from the table was never checked on the DNA. TRBV21-1 is listed as a pseudogene. The CDR3 sequence is 18 residues long. The CDR3, as DNA: TGTGCCAGCAGCAAAGGTTCATTCGGGGGTTATCTCTCCTACGAGCAGTACTTC. This gives the protein CASSKGSFGGYLSYEQYF.